This TCR beta chain comes out of a study of blood T cells in healthy people across ages. The V segment lost 6 bases and the J segment 4 bases; nucleotides outside the gene matches: 9. CDR1 is DFQATT, CDR2 SNEGSKA, per germline (reference sequence). CDR3 length equals 15 residues. Then a second PCR, running roughly 6 to 12 cycles, was carried out with a sample-barcoded 5' primer and a J-beta primer mix. TCRdb called the 5' RACE reads again in MiXCR, with one record for every CDR3 protein. The sample has about 580,000 distinct CDR3 sequences, roughly 43% seen once. The sequence was obtained from a man older than 75 in good health. The chain joins TRBV20-1 to TRBJ2-1; 10 bases agree with TRBD2. Sequenced input: blood. CDR3 DNA sequence: TGCAGTGCCGCGGCTAGCGGGAGAATGTACAATGAGCAGTTCTTC. Its translation is CSAAASGRMYNEQFF.